This T cell receptor (beta chain) was recorded in a study of blood T cell repertoires in COVID-19. Measured with immunoSEQ multiplex PCR; TCRdb has only the in-frame clones, and not every one. The sample has roughly 140,000 clones, about 87% seen once. V was shortened by 6 bases and J by 7 bases, with 19 bases between the two germline ends. CDR3 length: 16 residues. Germline loops: CDR1 MNHEY, CDR2 SMNVEV (reference sequence). The sample comprised peripheral blood. This chain uses TRBV27 with TRBJ1-6; tentative D call: TRBD1 (5 bases). This receptor was identified in a human donor in a cohort sampled during active COVID-19. The CDR3 protein is CASRRGGILGNSPLHF. The CDR3 DNA is TGTGCCAGCAGACGCGGGGGGATACTTGGGAATTCACCCCTCCACTTT.